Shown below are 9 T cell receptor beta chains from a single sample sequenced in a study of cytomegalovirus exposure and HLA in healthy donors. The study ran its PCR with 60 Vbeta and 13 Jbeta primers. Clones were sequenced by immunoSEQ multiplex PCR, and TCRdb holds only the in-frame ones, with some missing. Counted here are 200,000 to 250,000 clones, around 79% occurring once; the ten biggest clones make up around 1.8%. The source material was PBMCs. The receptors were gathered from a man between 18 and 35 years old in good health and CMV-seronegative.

Written as DNA, the CDR3 is TGTGCCAGCAGCCCCCGAGCCGGGACTAGTACCCAAAATGAGCAGTTCTTC. Amino acid sequence: CASSPRAGTSTQNEQFF. This chain uses TRBV4-2 with TRBJ2-1; 8 bases map to TRBD2. The CDR3 consists of 17 residues. The germline V gene encodes CDR1 LGHNA and CDR2 YNFKEQ. The V and J ends lost 4 bases and 7 bases, in that order; junction bases with no gene match: 15.

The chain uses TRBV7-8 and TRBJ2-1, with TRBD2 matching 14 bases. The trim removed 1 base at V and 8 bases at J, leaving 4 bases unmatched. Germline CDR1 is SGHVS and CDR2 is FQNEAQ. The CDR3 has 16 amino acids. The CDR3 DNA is TGTGCCAGCAGCTTAGAGCCGGGACTAGCGGGAGATGAGCAGTTCTTC. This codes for CASSLEPGLAGDEQFF.

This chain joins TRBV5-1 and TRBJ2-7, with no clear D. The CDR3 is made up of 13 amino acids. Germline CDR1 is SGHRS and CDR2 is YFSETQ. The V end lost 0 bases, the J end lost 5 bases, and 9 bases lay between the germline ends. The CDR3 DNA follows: TGCGCCAGCAGCTTGGCCGCCGGTGACGAGCAGTACTTC. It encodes CASSLAAGDEQYF.

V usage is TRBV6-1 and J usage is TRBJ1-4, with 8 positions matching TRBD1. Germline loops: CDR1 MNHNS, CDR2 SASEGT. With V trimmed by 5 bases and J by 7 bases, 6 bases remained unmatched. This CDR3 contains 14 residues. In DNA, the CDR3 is TGTGCCAGCAGTATGGACAGGGCTTCTGAAAAACTGTTTTTT. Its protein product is CASSMDRASEKLFF.

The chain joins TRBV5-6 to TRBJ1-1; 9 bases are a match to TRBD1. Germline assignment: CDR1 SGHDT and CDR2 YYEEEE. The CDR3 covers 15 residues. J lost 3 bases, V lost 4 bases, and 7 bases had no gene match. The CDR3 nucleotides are TGTGCCAGCAGCGGAAGGGACAGGGTGGACACTGAAGCTTTCTTT. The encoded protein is CASSGRDRVDTEAFF.

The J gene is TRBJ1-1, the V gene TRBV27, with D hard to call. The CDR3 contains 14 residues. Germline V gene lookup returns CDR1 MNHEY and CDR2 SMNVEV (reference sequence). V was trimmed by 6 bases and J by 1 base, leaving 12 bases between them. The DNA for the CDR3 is TGTGCCAGCAGCATGGCGGAGGGGAACACTGAAGCTTTCTTT. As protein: CASSMAEGNTEAFF.

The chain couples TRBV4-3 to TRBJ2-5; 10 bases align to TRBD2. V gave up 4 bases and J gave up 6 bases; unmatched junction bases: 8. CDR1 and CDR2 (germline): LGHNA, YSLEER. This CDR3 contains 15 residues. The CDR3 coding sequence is TGCGCCAGCAGCCCGAGTAGCGGGGGGACGCAGACCCAGTACTTC. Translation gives CASSPSSGGTQTQYF.

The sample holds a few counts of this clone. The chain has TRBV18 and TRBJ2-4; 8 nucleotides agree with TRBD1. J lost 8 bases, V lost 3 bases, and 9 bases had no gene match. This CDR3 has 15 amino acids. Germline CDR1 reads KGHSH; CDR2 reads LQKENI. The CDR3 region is CASSPSGQGEDIQYF. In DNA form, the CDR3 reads TGTGCCAGCTCACCCTCCGGACAGGGTGAGGACATTCAGTACTTC.

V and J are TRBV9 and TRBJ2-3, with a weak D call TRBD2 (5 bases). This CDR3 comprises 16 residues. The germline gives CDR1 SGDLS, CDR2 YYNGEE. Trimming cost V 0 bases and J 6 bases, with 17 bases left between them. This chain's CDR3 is CASSVATRAAPDTQYF. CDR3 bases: TGTGCCAGCAGCGTAGCTACGAGGGCGGCCCCGGATACGCAGTATTTT.